The sequence of this T cell receptor beta chain was determined in a study of blood T cells in healthy people across ages. The V and J ends lost 3 bases and 6 bases respectively, with 5 bases between them. CDR3 length equals 11 residues. Looked up from germline, CDR1 is SQVTM and CDR2 is ANQGSEA. Sample-barcoded 5' priming and a J-beta primer mix drove a second PCR of roughly 6 to 12 cycles. Each CDR3 protein is one row after TCRdb ran MiXCR on the 5' RACE reads. Of about 670,000 distinct CDR3 sequences listed, 52% are singletons. This clonotype was counted between two and nine times. Each donor had roughly 10 milliliters of peripheral blood drawn.

The sample consisted of blood. The rearrangement uses TRBV29-1 and TRBJ2-2, with D possibly being TRBD2 (5 bases). This receptor was taken from a woman of 80 years or more in good health. The CDR3: CSVERAGELFF. The CDR3 region has the DNA TGCAGCGTTGAGAGGGCCGGGGAGCTGTTTTTT.